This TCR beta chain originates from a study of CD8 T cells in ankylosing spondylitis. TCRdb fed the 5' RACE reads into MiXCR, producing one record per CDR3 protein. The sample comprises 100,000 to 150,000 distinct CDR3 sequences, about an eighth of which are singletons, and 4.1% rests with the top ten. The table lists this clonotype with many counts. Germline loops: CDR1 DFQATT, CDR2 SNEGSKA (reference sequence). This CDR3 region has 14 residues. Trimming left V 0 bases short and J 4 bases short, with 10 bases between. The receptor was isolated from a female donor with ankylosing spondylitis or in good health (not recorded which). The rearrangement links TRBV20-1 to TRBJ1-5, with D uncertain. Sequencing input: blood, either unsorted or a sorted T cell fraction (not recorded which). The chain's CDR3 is CSAREATSNQPQHF. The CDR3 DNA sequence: TGCAGTGCTAGAGAAGCCACCTCGAATCAGCCCCAGCATTTT.